This TCR beta chain was documented in a study of human T cells and chemical hapten exposure. Points from the study as a whole: With regard to DPC sensitization, TCRs above 1 in 1000 frequency did not change.

Unique molecular identifiers were affixed to discrete cDNA molecules within the library. Authors' processing steps: Samples held a median of 95,638 TCRs, range about 23,224–700,000. TCRdb called the RACE reads again in MiXCR, with one record for every CDR3 protein. TCRdb's processing, not the authors' own work, is the source of the V and J calls. The table lists 55,000 to 75,000 distinct CDR3 sequences, around 6.1% of them singletons. Germline V gives CDR1 LGHNA, CDR2 YNFKEQ. There are 17 residues in the CDR3. V was pared by 1 base and J by 4 bases, with 7 bases of the junction left unmatched. Concerning this clonotype: As yet, its antigen is unknown.

Time point here: healthy volunteer bleed at 6 weeks. Researchers extracted total RNA from unfractionated whole blood. This TCR was sampled from a female donor in good health. Some clones in this sample may be carry-over from other donors' samples. V gene TRBV4-2 combines with J gene TRBJ1-3; 10 positions agree with TRBD1. Input material: whole blood. The CDR3 loop is CASSQGRDRGPGNTIYF. In nucleotides, the CDR3 is TGTGCCAGCAGCCAAGGCCGCGACAGGGGGCCCGGAAACACCATATATTTT.